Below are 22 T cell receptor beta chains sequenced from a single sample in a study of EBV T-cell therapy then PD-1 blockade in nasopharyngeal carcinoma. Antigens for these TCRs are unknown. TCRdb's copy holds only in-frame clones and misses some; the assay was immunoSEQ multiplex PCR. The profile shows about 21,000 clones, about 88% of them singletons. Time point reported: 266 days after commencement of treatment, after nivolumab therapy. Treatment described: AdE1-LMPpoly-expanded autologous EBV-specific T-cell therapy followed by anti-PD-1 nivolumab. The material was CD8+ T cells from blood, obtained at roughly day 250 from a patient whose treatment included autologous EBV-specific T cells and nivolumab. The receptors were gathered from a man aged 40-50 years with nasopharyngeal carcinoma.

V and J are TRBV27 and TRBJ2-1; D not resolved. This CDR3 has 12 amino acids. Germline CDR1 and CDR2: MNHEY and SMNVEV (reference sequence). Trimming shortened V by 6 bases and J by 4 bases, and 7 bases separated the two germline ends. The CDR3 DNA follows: TGTGCCAGCAGCACTCCGTACAATGAGCAGTTCTTC. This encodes CASSTPYNEQFF.

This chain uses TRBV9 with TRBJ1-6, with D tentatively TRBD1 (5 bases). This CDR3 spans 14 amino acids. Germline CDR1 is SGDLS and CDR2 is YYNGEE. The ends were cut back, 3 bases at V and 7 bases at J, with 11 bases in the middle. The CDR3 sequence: CASSGQYMNSPLHF. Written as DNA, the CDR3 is TGTGCCAGCAGCGGACAGTATATGAATTCACCCCTCCACTTT.

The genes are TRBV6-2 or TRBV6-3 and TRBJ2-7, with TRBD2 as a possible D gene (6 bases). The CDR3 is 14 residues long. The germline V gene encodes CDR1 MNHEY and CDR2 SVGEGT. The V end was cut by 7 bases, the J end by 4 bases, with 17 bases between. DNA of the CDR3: TGTGCCAGCACCCCGTGGTGGGGAGGATACGAGCAGTACTTC. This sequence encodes CASTPWWGGYEQYF.

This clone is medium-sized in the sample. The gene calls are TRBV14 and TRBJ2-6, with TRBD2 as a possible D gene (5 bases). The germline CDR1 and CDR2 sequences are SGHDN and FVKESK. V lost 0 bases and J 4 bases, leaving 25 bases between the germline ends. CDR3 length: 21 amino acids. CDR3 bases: TGTGCCAGCAGCCAAGATTGGGCCTATGTGGGCTCGAGGGTAGGGGCCAACGTCCTGACTTTC. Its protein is CASSQDWAYVGSRVGANVLTF.

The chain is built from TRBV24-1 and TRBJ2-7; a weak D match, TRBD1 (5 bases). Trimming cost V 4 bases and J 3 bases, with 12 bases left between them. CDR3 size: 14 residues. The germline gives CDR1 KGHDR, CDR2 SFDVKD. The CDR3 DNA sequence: TGTGCCACCAGTGACTCCGGACACAGCTACGAGCAGTACTTC. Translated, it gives CATSDSGHSYEQYF.

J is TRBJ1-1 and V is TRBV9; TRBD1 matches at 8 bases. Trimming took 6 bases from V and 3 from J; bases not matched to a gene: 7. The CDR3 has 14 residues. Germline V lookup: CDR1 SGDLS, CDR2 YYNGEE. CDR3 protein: CASTLLTGDTEAFF. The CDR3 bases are TGTGCCAGCACACTCTTGACAGGGGACACTGAAGCTTTCTTT. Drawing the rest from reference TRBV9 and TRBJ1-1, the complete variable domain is DSGVTQTPKHLITATGQRVTLRCSPRSGDLSVYWYQQSLDQGLQFLIQYYNGEERAKGNILERFSAQQFPDLHSELNLSSLELGDSALYFCASTLLTGDTEAFFGQGTRLTVV.

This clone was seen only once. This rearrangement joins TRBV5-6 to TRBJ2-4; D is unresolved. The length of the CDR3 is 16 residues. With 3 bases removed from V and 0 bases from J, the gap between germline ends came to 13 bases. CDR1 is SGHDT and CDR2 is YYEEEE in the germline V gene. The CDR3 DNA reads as TGTGCCAGCAGCTATGAATGGACGCTAGCCAAAAACATTCAGTACTTC. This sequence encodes CASSYEWTLAKNIQYF.

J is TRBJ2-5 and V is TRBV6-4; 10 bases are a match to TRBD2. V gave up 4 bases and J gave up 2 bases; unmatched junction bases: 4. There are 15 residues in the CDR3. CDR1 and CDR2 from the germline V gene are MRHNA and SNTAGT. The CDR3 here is CASSVRAGGQETQYF. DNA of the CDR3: TGTGCCAGCAGTGTGAGAGCGGGGGGGCAAGAGACCCAGTACTTC.

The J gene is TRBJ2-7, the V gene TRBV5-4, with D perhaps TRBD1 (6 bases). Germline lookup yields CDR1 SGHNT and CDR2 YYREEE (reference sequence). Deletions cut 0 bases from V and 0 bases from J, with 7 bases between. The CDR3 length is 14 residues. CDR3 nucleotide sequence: TGTGCCAGCAGCTTGGAGGACAGCTCCTACGAGCAGTACTTC. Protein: CASSLEDSSYEQYF.

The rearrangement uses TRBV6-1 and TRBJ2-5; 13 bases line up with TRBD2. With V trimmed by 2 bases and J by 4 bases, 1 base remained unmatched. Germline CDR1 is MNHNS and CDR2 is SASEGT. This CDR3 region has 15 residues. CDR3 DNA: TGTGCCAGCAGTGAAACTAGCGGGGGGGCAGAGACCCAGTACTTC. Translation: CASSETSGGAETQYF.

The CDR3 DNA reads TGTGCCAGCAGCAAGGGACTAGCGGACAATGAGCAGTTCTTC. This sequence encodes CASSKGLADNEQFF. The chain employs TRBV7-6 and TRBJ2-1; TRBD2 matches 11 bases. The ends lost 5 bases at V and 5 bases at J; junction bases unmatched: 2. The V gene's germline CDR1 is SGHVS and CDR2 FNYEAQ. The CDR3 extends over 14 amino acids.

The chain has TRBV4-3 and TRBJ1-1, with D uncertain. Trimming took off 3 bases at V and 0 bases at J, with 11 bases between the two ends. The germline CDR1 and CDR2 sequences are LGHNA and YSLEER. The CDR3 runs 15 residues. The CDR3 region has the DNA TGCGCCAGCAGCCAGGACGGTTTCATGAACACTGAAGCTTTCTTT. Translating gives CASSQDGFMNTEAFF.

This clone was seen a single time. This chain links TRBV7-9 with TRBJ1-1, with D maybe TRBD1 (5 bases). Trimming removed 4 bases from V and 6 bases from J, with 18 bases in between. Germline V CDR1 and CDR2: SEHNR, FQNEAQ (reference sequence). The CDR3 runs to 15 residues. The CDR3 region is CASSSGWGSPAEAFF. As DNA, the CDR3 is TGTGCCAGCAGCTCGGGATGGGGGTCCCCAGCTGAAGCTTTCTTT.

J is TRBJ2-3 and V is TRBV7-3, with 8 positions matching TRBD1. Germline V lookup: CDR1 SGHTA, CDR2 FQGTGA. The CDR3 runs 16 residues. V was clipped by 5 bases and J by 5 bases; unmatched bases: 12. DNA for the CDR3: TGTGCCAGCAGCCTCCGCACCAGGGGGCGGATAGATACGCAGTATTTT. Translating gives CASSLRTRGRIDTQYF.

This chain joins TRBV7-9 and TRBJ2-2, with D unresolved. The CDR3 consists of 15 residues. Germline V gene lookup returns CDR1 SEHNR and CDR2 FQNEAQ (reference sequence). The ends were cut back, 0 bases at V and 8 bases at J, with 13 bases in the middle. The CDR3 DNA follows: TGTGCCAGCAGCTTAGCTCGCCAAGGTGAAGGGGAGCTGTTTTTT. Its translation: CASSLARQGEGELFF.

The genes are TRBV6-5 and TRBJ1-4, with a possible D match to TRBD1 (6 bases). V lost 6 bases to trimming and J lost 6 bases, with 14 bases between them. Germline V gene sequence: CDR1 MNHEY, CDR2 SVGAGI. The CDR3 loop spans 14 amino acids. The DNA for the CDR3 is TGTGCCAGCAGCCCCGGAACAGGGCATGAAAAACTGTTTTTT. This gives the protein CASSPGTGHEKLFF.

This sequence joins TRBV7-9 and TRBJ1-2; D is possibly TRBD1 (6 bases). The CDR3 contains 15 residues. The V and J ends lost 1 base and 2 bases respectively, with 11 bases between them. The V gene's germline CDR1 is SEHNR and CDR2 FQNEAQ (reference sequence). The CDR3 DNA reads TGTGCCAGCAGCTTAGATGGGGGGCTAAACTATGGCTACACCTTC. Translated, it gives CASSLDGGLNYGYTF.

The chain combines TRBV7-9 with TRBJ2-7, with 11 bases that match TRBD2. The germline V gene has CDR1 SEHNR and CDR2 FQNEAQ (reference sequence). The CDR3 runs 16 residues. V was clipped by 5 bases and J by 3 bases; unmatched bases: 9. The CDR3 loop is CASSPLAGGLFYEQYF. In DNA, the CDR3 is TGTGCCAGCAGCCCCCTAGCGGGGGGCCTATTCTACGAGCAGTACTTC.

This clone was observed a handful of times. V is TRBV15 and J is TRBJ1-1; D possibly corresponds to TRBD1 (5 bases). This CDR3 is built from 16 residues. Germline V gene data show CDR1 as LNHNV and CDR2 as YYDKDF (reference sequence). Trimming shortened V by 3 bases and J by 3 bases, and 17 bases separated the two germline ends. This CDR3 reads CATSSFRGGVDTEAFF. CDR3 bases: TGTGCCACCAGCAGCTTCCGGGGGGGGGTGGACACTGAAGCTTTCTTT.

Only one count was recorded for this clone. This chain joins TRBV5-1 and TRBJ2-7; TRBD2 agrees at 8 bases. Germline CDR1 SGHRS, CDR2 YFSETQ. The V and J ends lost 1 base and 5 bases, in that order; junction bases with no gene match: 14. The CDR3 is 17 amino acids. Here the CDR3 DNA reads TGCGCCAGCAGCTTGAAAGTCGCGGGGGGCCCGGTCAACGAGCAGTACTTC. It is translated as CASSLKVAGGPVNEQYF.

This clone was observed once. Here the CDR3 DNA reads TGTGCCAGCAGCCCGGCCGTTGGGACAGGGTGGCGAGAGCAGTACTTC. It codes for CASSPAVGTGWREQYF. The chain couples TRBV5-5 to TRBJ2-7, with 9 bases matching TRBD1. CDR3 length: 16 amino acids. V trimming: 4 bases; J trimming: 7 bases; junction bases outside the gene matches: 15. Germline-derived CDR1 and CDR2 are SGHKS and YYEKEE (reference sequence).

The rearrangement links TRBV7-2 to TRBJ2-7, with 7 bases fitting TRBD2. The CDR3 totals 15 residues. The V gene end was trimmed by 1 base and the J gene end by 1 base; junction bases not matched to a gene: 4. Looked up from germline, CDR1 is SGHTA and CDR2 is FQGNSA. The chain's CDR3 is CASSLDGGRSYEQYF. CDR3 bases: TGTGCCAGCAGCTTAGACGGGGGGAGATCCTACGAGCAGTACTTC.